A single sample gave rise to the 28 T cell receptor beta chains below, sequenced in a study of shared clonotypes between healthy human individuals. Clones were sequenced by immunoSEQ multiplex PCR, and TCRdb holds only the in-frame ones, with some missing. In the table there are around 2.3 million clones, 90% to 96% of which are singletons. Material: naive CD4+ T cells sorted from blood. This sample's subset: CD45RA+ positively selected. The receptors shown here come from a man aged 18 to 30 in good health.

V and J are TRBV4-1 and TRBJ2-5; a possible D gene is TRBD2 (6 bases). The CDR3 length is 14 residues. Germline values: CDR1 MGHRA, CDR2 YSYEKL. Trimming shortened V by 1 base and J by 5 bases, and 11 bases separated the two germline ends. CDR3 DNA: TGCGCCAGCAGCCAAGGAGGTGGGGGGGAGACCCAGTACTTC. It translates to CASSQGGGGETQYF.

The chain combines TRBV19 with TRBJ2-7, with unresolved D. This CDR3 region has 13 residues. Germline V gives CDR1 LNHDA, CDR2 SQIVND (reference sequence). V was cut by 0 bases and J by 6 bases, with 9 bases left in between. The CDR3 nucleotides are TGTGCCAGTAGTATAGATAAGGGCACCGAGCAGTACTTC. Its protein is CASSIDKGTEQYF.

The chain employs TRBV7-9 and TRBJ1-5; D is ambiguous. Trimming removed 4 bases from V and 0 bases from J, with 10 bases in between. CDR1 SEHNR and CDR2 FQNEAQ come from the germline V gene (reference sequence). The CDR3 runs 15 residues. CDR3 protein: CASSSVDGSNQPQHF. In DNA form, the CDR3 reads TGTGCCAGCAGCTCCGTGGATGGTAGCAATCAGCCCCAGCATTTT. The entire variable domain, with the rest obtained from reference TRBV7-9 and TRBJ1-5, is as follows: DTGVSQNPRHKITKRGQNVTFRCDPISEHNRLYWYRQTLGQGPEFLTYFQNEAQLEKSRLLSDRFSAERPKGSFSTLEIQRTEQGDSAMYLCASSSVDGSNQPQHFGDGTRLSIL.

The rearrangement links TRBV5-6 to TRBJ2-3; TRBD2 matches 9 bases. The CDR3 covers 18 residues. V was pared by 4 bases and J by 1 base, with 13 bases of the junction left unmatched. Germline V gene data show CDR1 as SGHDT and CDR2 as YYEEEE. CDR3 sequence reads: CASSQTPLAGWGTDTQYF. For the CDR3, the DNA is TGTGCCAGCAGCCAAACCCCCCTAGCGGGGTGGGGCACAGATACGCAGTATTTT.

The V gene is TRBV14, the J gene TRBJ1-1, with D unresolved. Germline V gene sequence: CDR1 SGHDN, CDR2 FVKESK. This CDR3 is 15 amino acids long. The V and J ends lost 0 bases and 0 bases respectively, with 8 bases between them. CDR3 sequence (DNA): TGTGCCAGCAGCCAAGATAGGGAACTGAACACTGAAGCTTTCTTT. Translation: CASSQDRELNTEAFF. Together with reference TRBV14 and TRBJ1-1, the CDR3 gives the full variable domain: EAGVTQFPSHSVIEKGQTVTLRCDPISGHDNLYWYRRVMGKEIKFLLHFVKESKQDESGMPNNRFLAERTGGTYSTLKVQPAELEDSGVYFCASSQDRELNTEAFFGQGTRLTVV.

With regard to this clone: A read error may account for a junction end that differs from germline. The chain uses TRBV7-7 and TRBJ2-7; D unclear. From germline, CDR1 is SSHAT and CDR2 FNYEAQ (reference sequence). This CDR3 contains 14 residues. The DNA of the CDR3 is TGTGCTAGCAGCTTAGGACCCTACGCCTCCGAGCAGTACTTC. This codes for CASSLGPYASEQYF.

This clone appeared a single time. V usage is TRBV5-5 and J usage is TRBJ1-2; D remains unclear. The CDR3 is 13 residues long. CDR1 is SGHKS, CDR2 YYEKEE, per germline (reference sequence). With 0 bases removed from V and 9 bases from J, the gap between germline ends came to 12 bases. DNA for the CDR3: TGTGCCAGCAGCTTGGGTGGGGATAGTAGCTACACCTTC. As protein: CASSLGGDSSYTF.

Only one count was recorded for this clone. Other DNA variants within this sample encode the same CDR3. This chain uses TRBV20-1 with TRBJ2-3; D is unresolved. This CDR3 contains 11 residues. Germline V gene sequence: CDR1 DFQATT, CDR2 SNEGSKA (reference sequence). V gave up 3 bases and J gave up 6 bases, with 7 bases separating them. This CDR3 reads CSASPADTQYF. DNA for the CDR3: TGCAGTGCTAGCCCCGCCGATACGCAGTATTTT.

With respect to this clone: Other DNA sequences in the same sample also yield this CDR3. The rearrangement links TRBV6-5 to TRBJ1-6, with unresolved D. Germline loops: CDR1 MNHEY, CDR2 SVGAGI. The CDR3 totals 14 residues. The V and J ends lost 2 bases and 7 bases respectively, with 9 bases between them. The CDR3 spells CASSYLSGNSPLHF. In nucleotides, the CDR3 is TGTGCCAGCAGTTACCTCTCGGGGAATTCACCCCTCCACTTT.

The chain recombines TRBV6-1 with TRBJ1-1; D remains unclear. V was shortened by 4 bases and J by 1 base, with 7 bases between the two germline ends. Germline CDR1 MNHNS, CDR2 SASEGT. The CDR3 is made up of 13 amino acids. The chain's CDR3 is CASSGLGNTEAFF. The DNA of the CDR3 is TGTGCCAGCAGTGGGCTGGGGAACACTGAAGCTTTCTTT.

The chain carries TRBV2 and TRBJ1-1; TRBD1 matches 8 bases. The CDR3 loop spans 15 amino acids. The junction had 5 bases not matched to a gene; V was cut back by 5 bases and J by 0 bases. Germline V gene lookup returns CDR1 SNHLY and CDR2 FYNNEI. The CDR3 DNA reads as TGTGCCAGCAGTTTGAGGACAGGGCTGAACACTGAAGCTTTCTTT. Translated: CASSLRTGLNTEAFF.

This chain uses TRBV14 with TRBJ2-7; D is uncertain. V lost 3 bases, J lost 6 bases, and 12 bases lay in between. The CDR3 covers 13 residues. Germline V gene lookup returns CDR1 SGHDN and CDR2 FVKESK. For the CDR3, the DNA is TGTGCCAGCAGCCAGGGGATGTATCGCGAGCAGTACTTC. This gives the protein CASSQGMYREQYF.

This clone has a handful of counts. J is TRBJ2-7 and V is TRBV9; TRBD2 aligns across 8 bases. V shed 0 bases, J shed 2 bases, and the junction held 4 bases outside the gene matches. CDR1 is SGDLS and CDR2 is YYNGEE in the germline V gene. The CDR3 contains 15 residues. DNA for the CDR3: TGTGCCAGCAGCGTAGATCAGCGGGGGACCTACGAGCAGTACTTC. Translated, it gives CASSVDQRGTYEQYF.

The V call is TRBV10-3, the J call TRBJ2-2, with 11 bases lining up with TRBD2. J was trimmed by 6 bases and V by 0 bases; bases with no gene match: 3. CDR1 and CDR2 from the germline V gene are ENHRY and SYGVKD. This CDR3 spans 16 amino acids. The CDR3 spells CAISESLAGGAGELFF. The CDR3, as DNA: TGTGCCATCAGTGAGTCGTTAGCGGGAGGGGCCGGGGAGCTGTTTTTT.

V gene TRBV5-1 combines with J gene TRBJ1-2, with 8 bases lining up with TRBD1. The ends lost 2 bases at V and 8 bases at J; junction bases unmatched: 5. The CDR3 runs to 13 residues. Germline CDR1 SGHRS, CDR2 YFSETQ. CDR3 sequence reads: CASSFTDRDGYTF. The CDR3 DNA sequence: TGCGCCAGCAGCTTTACGGACAGGGACGGCTACACCTTC.

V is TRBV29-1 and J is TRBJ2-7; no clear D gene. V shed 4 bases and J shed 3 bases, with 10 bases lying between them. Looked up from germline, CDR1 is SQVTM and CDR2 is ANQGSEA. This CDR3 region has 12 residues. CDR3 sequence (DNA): TGCAGCGTTGTTACCCACGACTACGAGCAGTACTTC. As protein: CSVVTHDYEQYF.

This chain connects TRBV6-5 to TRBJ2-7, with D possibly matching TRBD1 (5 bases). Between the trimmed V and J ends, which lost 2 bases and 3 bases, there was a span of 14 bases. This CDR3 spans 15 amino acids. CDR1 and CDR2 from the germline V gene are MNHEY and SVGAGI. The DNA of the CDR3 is TGTGCCAGCAGTTACGGTCTCGGCAGGGTCTACGAGCAGTACTTC. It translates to CASSYGLGRVYEQYF.

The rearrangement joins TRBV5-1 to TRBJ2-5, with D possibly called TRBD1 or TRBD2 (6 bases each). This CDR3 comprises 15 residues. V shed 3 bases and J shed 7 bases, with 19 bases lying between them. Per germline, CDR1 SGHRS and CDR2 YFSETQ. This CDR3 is CASSWGATSVGTQYF. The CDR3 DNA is TGCGCCAGCAGCTGGGGGGCGACCTCGGTCGGGACCCAGTACTTC.

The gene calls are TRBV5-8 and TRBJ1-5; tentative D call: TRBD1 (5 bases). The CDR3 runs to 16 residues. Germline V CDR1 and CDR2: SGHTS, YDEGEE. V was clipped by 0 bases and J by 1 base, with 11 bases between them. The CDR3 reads CASSLAGTVSNQPQHF. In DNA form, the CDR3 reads TGTGCCAGCAGCTTGGCCGGGACGGTGAGCAATCAGCCCCAGCATTTT.

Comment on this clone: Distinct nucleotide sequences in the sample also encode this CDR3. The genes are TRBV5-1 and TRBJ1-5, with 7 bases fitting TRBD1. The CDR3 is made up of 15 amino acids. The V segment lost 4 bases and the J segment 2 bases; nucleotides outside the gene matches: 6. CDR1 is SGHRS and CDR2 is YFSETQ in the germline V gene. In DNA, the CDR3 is TGCGCCAGCAGCCTAGGGGGCGTCGGCAATCAGCCCCAGCATTTT. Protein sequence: CASSLGGVGNQPQHF.

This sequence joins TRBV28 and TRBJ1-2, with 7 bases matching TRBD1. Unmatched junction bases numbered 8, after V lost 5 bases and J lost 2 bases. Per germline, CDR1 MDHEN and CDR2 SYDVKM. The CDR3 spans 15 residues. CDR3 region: CASSQLTGPNYGYTF. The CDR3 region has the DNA TGTGCCAGCAGTCAACTGACAGGGCCGAACTATGGCTACACCTTC.

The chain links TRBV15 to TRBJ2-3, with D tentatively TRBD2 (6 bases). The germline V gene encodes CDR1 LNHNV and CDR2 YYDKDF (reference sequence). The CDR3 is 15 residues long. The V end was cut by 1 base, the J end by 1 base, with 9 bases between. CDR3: CATSRGGAGTDTQYF. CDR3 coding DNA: TGTGCCACCAGCAGAGGCGGGGCAGGCACAGATACGCAGTATTTT.

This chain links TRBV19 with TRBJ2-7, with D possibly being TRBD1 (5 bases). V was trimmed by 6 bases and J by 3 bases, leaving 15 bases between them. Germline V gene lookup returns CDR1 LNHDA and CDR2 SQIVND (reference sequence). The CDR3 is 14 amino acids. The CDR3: CASRPTSGLYEQYF. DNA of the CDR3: TGTGCCAGTAGGCCCACCTCAGGGCTCTACGAGCAGTACTTC. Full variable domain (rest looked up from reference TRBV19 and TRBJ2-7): DGGITQSPKYLFRKEGQNVTLSCEQNLNHDAMYWYRQDPGQGLRLIYYSQIVNDFQKGDIAEGYSVSREKKESFPLTVTSAQKNPTAFYLCASRPTSGLYEQYFGPGTRLTVT.

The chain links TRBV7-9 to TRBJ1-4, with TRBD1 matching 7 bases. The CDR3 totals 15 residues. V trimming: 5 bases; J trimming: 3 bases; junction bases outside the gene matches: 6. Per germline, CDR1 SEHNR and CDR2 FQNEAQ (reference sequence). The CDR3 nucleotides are TGTGCCAGCAGCCCGGGGACAGTTGCTAATGAAAAACTGTTTTTT. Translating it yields CASSPGTVANEKLFF.

This CDR3 reads CASSLWTGGSGANVLTF. CDR3 nucleotides: TGTGCCAGCAGTTTATGGACAGGGGGATCTGGGGCCAACGTCCTGACTTTC. The chain recombines TRBV27 with TRBJ2-6; 10 nucleotides align to TRBD1. The CDR3 length is 17 residues. V shed 1 base, J shed 1 base, and the junction held 1 base outside the gene matches. Per germline, CDR1 MNHEY and CDR2 SMNVEV (reference sequence).

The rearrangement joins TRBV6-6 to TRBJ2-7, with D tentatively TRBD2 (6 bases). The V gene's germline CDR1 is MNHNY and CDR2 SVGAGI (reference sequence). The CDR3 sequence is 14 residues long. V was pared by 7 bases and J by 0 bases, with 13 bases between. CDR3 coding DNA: TGTGCCAGCATCCAAGACGGGGGCTCCTACGAGCAGTACTTC. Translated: CASIQDGGSYEQYF.

Written as DNA, the CDR3 is TGTGCCAGCAGCCGGTGGGCGGTCGAGATTTATAATTCACCCCTCCACTTT. Encoded protein: CASSRWAVEIYNSPLHF. The chain joins TRBV7-9 to TRBJ1-6, with unresolved D. With 5 bases removed from V and 4 bases from J, the gap between germline ends came to 18 bases. CDR3 length equals 17 residues. Germline CDR1 reads SEHNR; CDR2 reads FQNEAQ (reference sequence).

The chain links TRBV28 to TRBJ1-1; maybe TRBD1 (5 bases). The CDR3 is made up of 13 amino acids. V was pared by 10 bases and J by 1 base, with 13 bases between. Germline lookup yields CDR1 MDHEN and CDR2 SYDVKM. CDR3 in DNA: TGTGCCATTTCAAGGGGCGGGAACACTGAAGCTTTCTTT. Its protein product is CAISRGGNTEAFF.